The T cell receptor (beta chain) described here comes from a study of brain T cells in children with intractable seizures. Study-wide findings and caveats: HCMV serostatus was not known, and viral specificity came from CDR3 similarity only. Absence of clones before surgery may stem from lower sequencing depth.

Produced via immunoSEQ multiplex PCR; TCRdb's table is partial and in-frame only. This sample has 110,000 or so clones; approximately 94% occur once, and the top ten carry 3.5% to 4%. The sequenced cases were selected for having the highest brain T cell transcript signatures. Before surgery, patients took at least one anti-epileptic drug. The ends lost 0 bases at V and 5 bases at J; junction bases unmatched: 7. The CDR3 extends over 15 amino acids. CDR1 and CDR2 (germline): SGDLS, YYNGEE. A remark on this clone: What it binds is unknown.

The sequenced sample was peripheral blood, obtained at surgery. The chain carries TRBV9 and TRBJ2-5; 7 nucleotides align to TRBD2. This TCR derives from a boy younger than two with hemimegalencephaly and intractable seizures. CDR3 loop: CASSVDAGVRETQYF. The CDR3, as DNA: TGTGCCAGCAGCGTAGACGCGGGAGTAAGGGAGACCCAGTACTTC.